The clone carrying this T cell receptor beta chain has just a few counts. The target antigen is unknown. The cDNA had a unique molecular identifier and a template-switch universal primer site. TCRdb called the 5' RACE reads again in MiXCR, with one record for every CDR3 protein. The sample consists of about 660,000 distinct CDR3 sequences, 8.6% of them appearing once. The V segment lost 7 bases and the J segment 6 bases; nucleotides outside the gene matches: 5. Germline loops: CDR1 SGHVS, CDR2 FNYEAQ. The CDR3 contains 14 residues. The data were taken from a study of identical twins. Study results and caveats: Conclusions relied on cross-sectional statistical analysis, not following the same donors. Excess twin sharing in beta out-of-frame sequences was weaker.

The sample also formed part of further work on yellow fever vaccine responses in identical twins. Per that paper: Vaccine T cell responses of twins reportedly seemed partly convergent and partly personalized.

This chain links TRBV7-6 with TRBJ1-4, with 10 bases fitting TRBD1. The sample was PBMCs. The source is a woman aged 18-29 years in good health. In DNA, the CDR3 is TGTGCCAGCATGCTGGGACAGGGGCATGAAAAACTGTTTTTT. Its protein product is CASMLGQGHEKLFF.